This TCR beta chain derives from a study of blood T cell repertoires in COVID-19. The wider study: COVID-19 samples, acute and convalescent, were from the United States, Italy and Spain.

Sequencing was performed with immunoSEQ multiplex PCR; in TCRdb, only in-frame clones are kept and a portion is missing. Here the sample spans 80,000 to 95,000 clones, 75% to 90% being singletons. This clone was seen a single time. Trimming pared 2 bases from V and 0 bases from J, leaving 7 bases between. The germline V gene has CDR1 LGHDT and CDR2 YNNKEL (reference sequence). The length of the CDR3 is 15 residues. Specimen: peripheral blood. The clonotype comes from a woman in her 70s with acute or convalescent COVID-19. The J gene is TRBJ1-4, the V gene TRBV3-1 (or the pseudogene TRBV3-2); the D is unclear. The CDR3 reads CASSQPGSTNEKLFF. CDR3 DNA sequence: TGTGCCAGCAGCCAACCGGGATCAACTAATGAAAAACTGTTTTTT.